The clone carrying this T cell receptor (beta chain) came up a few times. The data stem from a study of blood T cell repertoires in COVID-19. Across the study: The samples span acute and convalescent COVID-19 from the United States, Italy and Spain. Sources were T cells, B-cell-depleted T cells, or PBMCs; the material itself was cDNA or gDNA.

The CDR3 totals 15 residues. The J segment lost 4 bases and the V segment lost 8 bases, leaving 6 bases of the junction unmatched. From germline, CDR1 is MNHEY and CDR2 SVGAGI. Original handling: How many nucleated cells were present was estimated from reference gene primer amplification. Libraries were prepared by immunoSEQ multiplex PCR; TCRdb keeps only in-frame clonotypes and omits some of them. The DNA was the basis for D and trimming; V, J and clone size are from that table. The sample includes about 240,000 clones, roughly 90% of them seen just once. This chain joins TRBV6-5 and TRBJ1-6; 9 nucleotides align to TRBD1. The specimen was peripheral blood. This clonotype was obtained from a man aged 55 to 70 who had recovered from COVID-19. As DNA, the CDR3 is TGTGCCAGCTGCGCGGACAGGGGTTATAATTCACCCCTCCACTTT. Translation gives CASCADRGYNSPLHF.